The clone carrying this T cell receptor beta chain was observed a handful of times. This sample was included in a study of T cell responses to AZD1222 COVID-19 vaccine. The data were produced by immunoSEQ multiplex PCR, yet TCRdb's version contains in-frame clones alone and is incomplete. The sample includes 90,000 to 110,000 clones, 82% seen only once; the top ten take more than 4.5%. This clonotype was sampled from an adult in good health. The sample consisted of peripheral blood, taken on day 0 of AZD1222 vaccination.

The CDR3 bases are TGCGCCAGCAGCCGCGGGACAGGCGCGAGCTATGGCTACACCTTC. Translating gives CASSRGTGASYGYTF. The chain recombines TRBV4-3 with TRBJ1-2; TRBD1 agrees at 8 bases. Germline loops: CDR1 LGHNA, CDR2 YSLEER. With 4 bases clipped from V and 4 bases from J, the junction kept 8 bases outside the gene matches. CDR3 length equals 15 residues.